This note documents a single TCR beta chain sequence. This record comes from a study of cytomegalovirus exposure and HLA in healthy donors. The V gene end was trimmed by 0 bases and the J gene end by 5 bases; junction bases not matched to a gene: 10. The V gene's germline CDR1 is LGHNA and CDR2 YNFKEQ. The length of the CDR3 is 17 residues. Primers for the PCR totalled 60 Vbeta and 13 Jbeta. Data came from immunoSEQ multiplex PCR; TCRdb stores just in-frame clones and leaves some out. The repertoire holds 40,000 to 45,000 clones, with approximately 80% as singletons. The gene calls are TRBV4-2 and TRBJ2-3, with 8 bases that match TRBD2. Specimen: PBMCs. The sequence was collected from a man aged 25-45 years in good health and CMV-seronegative. The CDR3 nucleotides are TGTGCCAGCAGCCAAGATCGAACGGGAGGGTGGGGAGATACGCAGTATTTT. Translating it yields CASSQDRTGGWGDTQYF.